This TCR beta chain was captured by sequencing in a study of shared clonotypes between healthy human individuals. It was CD45RO-negative cells, positively selected for CCR7, that made up naive CD8 cells, with terminally differentiated effector memory CD45RA+ cells excluded. There are 13 residues in the CDR3. Germline V lookup: CDR1 SGHAT, CDR2 FQNNGV. Trimming pared 3 bases from V and 5 bases from J, leaving 8 bases between. At the deep level, the assay was run. Sequenced by immunoSEQ multiplex PCR; TCRdb stores in-frame clones only, minus some. The sample lists more than 2 million clones; just under 95% were seen once. In regard to this clone: This sample includes further DNA sequences coding for the same CDR3.

The chain uses TRBV11-2 and TRBJ2-1; D might be TRBD2 (6 bases). Sequences were obtained from naive CD8+ T cells sorted from blood. The TCR comes from a young man in good health. Here the CDR3 DNA reads TGTGCCAGCAGCTTTGGCGGGGACAATGAGCAGTTCTTC. This encodes CASSFGGDNEQFF.